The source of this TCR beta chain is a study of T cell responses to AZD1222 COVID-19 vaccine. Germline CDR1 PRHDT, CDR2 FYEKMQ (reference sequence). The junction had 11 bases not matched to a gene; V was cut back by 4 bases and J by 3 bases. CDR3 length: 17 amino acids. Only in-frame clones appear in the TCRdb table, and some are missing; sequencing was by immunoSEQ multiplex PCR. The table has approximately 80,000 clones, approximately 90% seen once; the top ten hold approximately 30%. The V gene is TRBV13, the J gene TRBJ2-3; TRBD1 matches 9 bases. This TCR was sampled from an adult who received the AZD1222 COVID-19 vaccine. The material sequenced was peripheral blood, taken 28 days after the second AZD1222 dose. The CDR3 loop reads CASSSGPGTGLTDTQYF. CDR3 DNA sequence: TGTGCCAGCAGCTCAGGGCCCGGGACAGGGCTGACAGATACGCAGTATTTT.